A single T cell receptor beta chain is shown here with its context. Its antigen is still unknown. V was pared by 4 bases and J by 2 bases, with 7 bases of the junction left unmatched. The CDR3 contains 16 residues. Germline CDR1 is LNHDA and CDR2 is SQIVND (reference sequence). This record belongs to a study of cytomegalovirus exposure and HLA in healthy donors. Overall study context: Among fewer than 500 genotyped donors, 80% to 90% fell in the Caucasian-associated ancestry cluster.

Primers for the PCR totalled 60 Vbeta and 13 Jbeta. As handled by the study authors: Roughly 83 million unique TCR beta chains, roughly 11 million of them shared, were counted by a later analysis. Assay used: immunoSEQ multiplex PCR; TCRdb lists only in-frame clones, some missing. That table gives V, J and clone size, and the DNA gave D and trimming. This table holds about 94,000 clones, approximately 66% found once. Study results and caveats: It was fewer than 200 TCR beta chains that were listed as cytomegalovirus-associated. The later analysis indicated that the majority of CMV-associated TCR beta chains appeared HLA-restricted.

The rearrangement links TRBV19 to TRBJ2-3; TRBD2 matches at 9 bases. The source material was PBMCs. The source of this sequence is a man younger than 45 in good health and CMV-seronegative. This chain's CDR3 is CASSRSSGKITDTQYF. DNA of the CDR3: TGTGCCAGTAGTAGATCTAGCGGGAAGATCACAGATACGCAGTATTTT.